This T cell receptor beta chain is from a study of PD-1 blockade in classical Hodgkin lymphoma. Measured with immunoSEQ multiplex PCR; TCRdb has only the in-frame clones, and not every one. The sample consists of roughly 19,000 clones, about 87% of them appearing once. Time point specified: cycle 4 day 1 (C4D1), after less than 7 weeks of nivolumab. Brentuximab vedotin exposure varied among the patients, all of whom had relapsed after autologous stem cell transplantation. The study isolated CD8+ T cells from thawed PBMCs by magnetic negative selection. The sequence was collected from a human donor with classical Hodgkin lymphoma. The sample was CD8+ T cells from blood, taken before the fourth cycle of nivolumab.

The CDR3 region has the DNA TGCGCCAGCACGGCGCAGGGGCTCTACAATGAGCAGTTCTTC. This encodes CASTAQGLYNEQFF. The chain uses TRBV10-2 and TRBJ2-1; tentative D call: TRBD1 (6 bases). The CDR3 runs to 14 residues. CDR1 is WSHSY and CDR2 is SAAADI in the germline V gene. Trimming pared 7 bases from V and 3 bases from J, leaving 13 bases between.